The 5 T cell receptor beta chains listed next were all sequenced from one sample in a study of cytomegalovirus exposure and HLA in healthy donors. Both 60 Vbeta primers and 13 Jbeta primers went into the PCR. Using immunoSEQ multiplex PCR, the repertoire was profiled, and TCRdb retains in-frame clones only, with some absent. The table lists 150,000 to 200,000 clones, around 81% of them singletons. The specimen sequenced was PBMCs. The origin of the receptors is a young woman in good health and CMV-seropositive.

This sequence joins TRBV19 and TRBJ1-1; the D is unclear. CDR1 LNHDA and CDR2 SQIVND come from the germline V gene (reference sequence). Trimming shortened V by 5 bases and J by 2 bases, and 3 bases separated the two germline ends. The CDR3 contains 11 residues. Here the CDR3 reads CASSLNTEAFF. As DNA, the CDR3 is TGTGCCAGTAGTCTAAACACTGAAGCTTTCTTT.

The J gene is TRBJ1-5, the V gene TRBV11-2; the D gene is possibly TRBD1 (5 bases). The length of the CDR3 is 15 residues. Germline V gives CDR1 SGHAT, CDR2 FQNNGV. V lost 0 bases and J lost 0, with 6 bases in between. This chain's CDR3 is CASSLEGLSNQPQHF. CDR3 DNA: TGTGCCAGCAGCTTAGAGGGACTTAGCAATCAGCCCCAGCATTTT.

The chain joins TRBV2 to TRBJ2-3, with no clear D. The V gene's germline CDR1 is SNHLY and CDR2 FYNNEI. CDR3 length: 14 amino acids. V was clipped by 7 bases and J by 2 bases, with 13 bases between them. CDR3 in DNA: TGTGCCAGCACGGCCAGGCGATACACAGATACGCAGTATTTT. The encoded protein is CASTARRYTDTQYF.

A few counts support this clone. This chain joins TRBV4-3 and TRBJ2-1; the match to TRBD2 covers 11 bases. V shed 0 bases, J shed 0 bases, and the junction held 4 bases outside the gene matches. Germline V gene sequence: CDR1 LGHNA, CDR2 YSLEER. The CDR3 is made up of 18 amino acids. The CDR3 loop reads CASSQELAGERSYNEQFF. CDR3 sequence (DNA): TGCGCCAGCAGCCAAGAACTAGCGGGGGAACGCTCCTACAATGAGCAGTTCTTC.

V gene TRBV18 combines with J gene TRBJ2-7; tentatively, D is TRBD2 (6 bases). The V gene lost 4 bases and the J gene lost 5 bases, with 6 bases spanning the gap. Germline V gene data show CDR1 as KGHSH and CDR2 as LQKENI. The length of the CDR3 is 11 residues. CDR3 sequence: CASSRGDEQYF. CDR3 nucleotide sequence: TGTGCCAGCTCACGGGGGGACGAGCAGTACTTC.